The 27 T cell receptor beta chains presented below share a single source sample, sequenced in a study of T cell repertoires in cytomegalovirus infection (dated by TCRdb to the late 2010s). Sequencing instrument: Illumina HiSeq 1500. TCRdb's own reprocessing of the public reads used fastp at Q25 and MiXCR and kept productive beta chains. Duplicate CDR3 protein sequences are folded into a single record with the most common DNA and genes. The sample contains some 700,000 distinct CDR3 sequences, under 40% of them found a single time. The ten largest make up around 3% of the sample. The source material was PBMCs. These TCRs come from a human donor in good health (CMV status not recorded). Some clones in this sample may be carry-over from other donors' samples.

In this sample, this clonotype turned up a few times. The chain is built from TRBV20-1 and TRBJ1-5; 8 bases agree with TRBD1. Per the germline V gene, CDR1 is DFQATT and CDR2 is SNEGSKA (reference sequence). The ends lost 5 bases at V and 5 bases at J; junction bases unmatched: 11. This CDR3 spans 15 amino acids. The CDR3 loop is CSAQPGQGYDQPQHF. The DNA for the CDR3 is TGCAGTGCTCAGCCCGGACAGGGTTATGATCAGCCCCAGCATTTT.

The genes are TRBV7-4 and TRBJ2-5, with a possible D match to TRBD1 (6 bases). The V end lost 4 bases, the J end lost 1 base, and 13 bases lay between the germline ends. Germline V gene data show CDR1 as SGHVT and CDR2 as SQSDAQ. The CDR3 consists of 15 residues. The CDR3 nucleotides are TGTGCCAGCAGCTCGAGACAGGACTCCCAAGAGACCCAGTACTTC. Protein sequence: CASSSRQDSQETQYF.

A note on this clonotype: A read error may produce the germline difference seen at one junction end. The chain joins TRBV7-6 to TRBJ2-3; D perhaps matches TRBD2 (6 bases). The CDR3 spans 16 residues. CDR1 and CDR2 (germline): SGHVS, FNYEAQ. The chain's CDR3 is CASSPPRGGLADTKYF. The CDR3 nucleotides are TGTGCCAGCAGCCCCCCCCGGGGAGGTCTAGCAGATACGAAGTATTTT.

The chain has TRBV12-5 and TRBJ2-1, with no clear D. V was cut by 5 bases and J by 7 bases, with 9 bases left in between. The CDR3 spans 12 residues. CDR1 LGHNT and CDR2 FRNRAP come from the germline V gene. The CDR3 loop reads CASGLVGNEQFF. CDR3 DNA sequence: TGTGCTAGTGGTCTAGTGGGGAATGAGCAGTTCTTC.

This clonotype was counted at least ten times. This chain connects TRBV7-2 to TRBJ2-7; 8 nucleotides agree with TRBD2. Germline trimming cut 2 bases from V and 6 bases from J; bases unmatched to any gene: 6. Germline V gene sequence: CDR1 SGHTA, CDR2 FQGNSA. CDR3 length equals 14 residues. CDR3 protein: CASSLLAGPVEQYF. The CDR3 nucleotides read TGTGCCAGCAGCTTATTAGCGGGACCGGTCGAGCAGTACTTC.

This clonotype was counted a few times. V is TRBV14 and J is TRBJ2-5, with 7 bases that match TRBD1. Trimming cost V 0 bases and J 5 bases; bases outside gene matches: 6. CDR3 length: 15 residues. Germline assignment: CDR1 SGHDN and CDR2 FVKESK. The CDR3 DNA follows: TGTGCCAGCAGCCAAGATCTAGGGGGCGGGGAGACCCAGTACTTC. This translates into CASSQDLGGGETQYF.

The genes are TRBV6-6 and TRBJ1-1, with 8 bases that match TRBD1. Germline loops: CDR1 MNHNY, CDR2 SVGAGI (reference sequence). The CDR3 totals 15 residues. With 2 bases clipped from V and 5 bases from J, the junction kept 7 bases outside the gene matches. CDR3 nucleotides: TGTGCCAGCAGTTACGAAGCAGGGGGCCAGACTGAAGCTTTCTTT. Translation gives CASSYEAGGQTEAFF.

The chain carries TRBV6-1 and TRBJ1-2; TRBD1 agrees at 8 bases. The CDR3 has 13 residues. Germline loops: CDR1 MNHNS, CDR2 SASEGT. The V gene end was trimmed by 6 bases and the J gene end by 6 bases; junction bases not matched to a gene: 6. CDR3 amino acids: CASRSSTGDGYTF. The CDR3 DNA sequence: TGTGCCAGCAGAAGCTCGACAGGGGATGGCTACACCTTC.

As concerns this clonotype: A junction end diverges from the germline sequence, so it may reflect a read error. The rearrangement joins TRBV2 to TRBJ1-1, with D hard to call. The CDR3 runs 13 residues. Germline lookup yields CDR1 SNHLY and CDR2 FYNNEI. As DNA, the CDR3 is TGTGCCAGCAGTGGAATTGGGAACACTGAAGCTTCCTTT. This codes for CASSGIGNTEASF.

The V gene is TRBV20-1, the J gene TRBJ1-4, with D unresolved. Germline V gives CDR1 DFQATT, CDR2 SNEGSKA (reference sequence). CDR3 length equals 13 residues. V was trimmed by 5 bases and J by 4 bases, leaving 11 bases between them. CDR3: CSAEPFINEKLFF. The CDR3 DNA sequence: TGCAGTGCTGAACCCTTTATTAATGAAAAACTGTTTTTT.

The sample holds a few counts of this clonotype. J is TRBJ2-2 and V is TRBV28; either TRBD1 or TRBD2 may supply D (5 bases each). CDR3 length: 16 amino acids. The germline gives CDR1 MDHEN, CDR2 SYDVKM. V shed 5 bases and J shed 3 bases, with 16 bases lying between them. The CDR3 DNA reads as TGTGCCAGCAGTCCCCCGAGGGGAAGGGACACCGGGGAGCTGTTTTTT. This encodes CASSPPRGRDTGELFF.

The chain combines TRBV12-3 or TRBV12-4 with TRBJ2-7; tentatively, D is TRBD1 (7 bases). Deletions cut 5 bases from V and 5 bases from J, with 13 bases between. The CDR3 consists of 13 residues. This CDR3 reads CASSQGGLNEQYF. The CDR3 nucleotides read TGTGCCAGCAGTCAGGGGGGTTTAAACGAGCAGTACTTC.

As regards this clonotype: A much larger clonotype is one base distant, so this may be a read error. CDR3 sequence reads: CANNQDSNQPQHF. The DNA of the CDR3 is TGTGCCAACAATCAGGATAGCAATCAGCCCCAGCATTTT. V gene TRBV28 combines with J gene TRBJ1-5, with unresolved D. The CDR3 spans 13 residues. Trimming cost V 10 bases and J 0 bases, with 10 bases left between them. The V gene's germline CDR1 is MDHEN and CDR2 SYDVKM.

The chain has TRBV6-7 and TRBJ2-2; 8 nucleotides align to TRBD1. TRBV6-7 is an ORF, with its function uncertain. The ends lost 0 bases at V and 2 bases at J; junction bases unmatched: 11. The CDR3 runs 19 residues. The CDR3 spells CASSYSMRWDRTNTGELFF. The DNA of the CDR3 is TGTGCCAGCAGTTACTCGATGAGATGGGACAGGACTAACACCGGGGAGCTGTTTTTT.

This clonotype turned up a few times. The chain combines TRBV7-4 with TRBJ2-5; D is possibly TRBD1 (5 bases). CDR3 length: 13 amino acids. The ends were cut back, 11 bases at V and 5 bases at J, with 18 bases in the middle. Looked up from germline, CDR1 is SGHVT and CDR2 is SQSDAQ. The chain's CDR3 is CARDSSRRETQYF. CDR3 bases: TGTGCCCGCGACAGTTCAAGAAGGGAGACCCAGTACTTC.

This clonotype was detected many times. The rearrangement joins TRBV7-2 to TRBJ2-7; D perhaps matches TRBD2 (5 bases). There are 14 residues in the CDR3. V lost 1 base and J lost 2, with 9 bases in between. The germline gives CDR1 SGHTA, CDR2 FQGNSA. CDR3 DNA sequence: TGTGCCAGCAGCTTAGATGCGCGGGCCTACGAGCAGTACTTC. It translates to CASSLDARAYEQYF.

V gene TRBV28 combines with J gene TRBJ1-1; D is possibly TRBD1 (5 bases). The CDR3 has 14 residues. Germline V lookup: CDR1 MDHEN, CDR2 SYDVKM. The germline V and J ends were trimmed by 3 bases and 4 bases, with 12 bases remaining between them. The CDR3 nucleotides are TGTGCCAGCAGTTTTGGGGGATCCGCCACTGAAGCTTTCTTT. This codes for CASSFGGSATEAFF.

The rearrangement links TRBV28 to TRBJ2-5; the D gene is possibly TRBD2 (6 bases). The CDR3 spans 13 residues. The germline gives CDR1 MDHEN, CDR2 SYDVKM. V lost 11 bases and J lost 1, with 14 bases in between. CDR3 residues: CAGRELGQETQYF. DNA of the CDR3: TGTGCCGGCCGGGAGCTGGGCCAAGAGACCCAGTACTTC.

There are a few counts of this clonotype. J is TRBJ2-7 and V is TRBV7-2, with 7 bases identical to TRBD1. J lost 3 bases, V lost 1 base, and 9 bases had no gene match. The CDR3 is 16 residues long. The germline gives CDR1 SGHTA, CDR2 FQGNSA. The CDR3 loop is CASSLVLSWDSYEQYF. In DNA form, the CDR3 reads TGTGCCAGCAGCTTAGTCTTAAGTTGGGACAGCTACGAGCAGTACTTC.

CDR3 in amino acids: CASRGGALGYNEQFF. The DNA for the CDR3 is TGTGCCAGCAGGGGCGGAGCCCTGGGCTACAATGAGCAGTTCTTC. The rearrangement uses TRBV6-1 and TRBJ2-1, with D uncertain. Germline assignment: CDR1 MNHNS and CDR2 SASEGT. This CDR3 is 15 amino acids long. V shed 6 bases and J shed 3 bases, with 15 bases lying between them.

On this clonotype itself: The CDR3 ends on some other residue instead of the conserved phenylalanine or tryptophan, so this is likely a read error. This chain uses TRBV7-8 with TRBJ2-1, with 9 bases aligning to TRBD1. Trimming cost V 5 bases and J 4 bases; bases outside gene matches: 9. Germline values: CDR1 SGHVS, CDR2 FQNEAQ. The CDR3 has 16 amino acids. CDR3 coding DNA: TGTGCCAGCAGCCCGGGAACAGGGGGCTGGTACAATGAGCAGTTCTTA. Translating gives CASSPGTGGWYNEQFL.

The CDR3 nucleotides are TGTGCCATCAGTAACAGGGGGTGGACTGAAGCTTTCTTT. This sequence encodes CAISNRGWTEAFF. This chain connects TRBV10-3 to TRBJ1-1; 8 bases are a match to TRBD1. After removal of 5 bases from V and 5 bases from J, the junction contained 4 bases not matched to a gene. Germline loops: CDR1 ENHRY, CDR2 SYGVKD. This CDR3 region has 13 residues.

In its sample, this clonotype was seen many times. The rearrangement joins TRBV7-2 to TRBJ1-3; weak D call: TRBD1 (5 bases). Germline lookup yields CDR1 SGHTA and CDR2 FQGNSA. V was trimmed by 0 bases and J by 4 bases, leaving 22 bases between them. CDR3 length: 19 amino acids. The CDR3 sequence: CASSLASGLQQLRGNTIYF. DNA of the CDR3: TGTGCCAGCAGCTTAGCCTCAGGGTTGCAACAATTGCGGGGAAACACCATATATTTT. The full variable domain, rest sourced from reference TRBV7-2 and TRBJ1-3, is GAGVSQSPSNKVTEKGKDVELRCDPISGHTALYWYRQSLGQGLEFLIYFQGNSAPDKSGLPSDRFSAERTGGSVSTLTIQRTQQEDSAVYLCASSLASGLQQLRGNTIYFGEGSWLTVV.

For this clonotype: With a much larger clone just one base away, this may be a read error. V is TRBV7-2 and J is TRBJ2-7, with TRBD2 matching over 10 bases. Germline-derived CDR1 and CDR2 are SGHTA and FQGNSA. With 1 base clipped from V and 5 bases from J, the junction kept 8 bases outside the gene matches. The CDR3 contains 16 residues. CDR3: CASSLGRSGRLNEQYF. The CDR3 DNA follows: TGTGCCAGCAGCTTAGGGCGTAGCGGGAGGCTCAACGAGCAGTACTTC.

Only one count was recorded for this clonotype. One end of the junction is discordant with germline, which a read error may explain. This chain links TRBV29-1 with TRBJ2-4, with unresolved D. The CDR3 length is 17 residues. Germline CDR1 SQVTM, CDR2 ANQGSEA. The DNA of the CDR3 is TGCAGCGTTGCGGGCAGGTCTGGACGTCTGGCCAAAAACATTCATTACTTC. It encodes CSVAGRSGRLAKNIHYF. Full variable domain (remainder filled in from reference TRBV29-1 and TRBJ2-4): SAVISQKPSRDICQRGTSLTIQCQVDSQVTMMFWYRQQPGQSLTLIATANQGSEATYESGFVIDKFPISRPNLTFSTLTVSNMSPEDSSIYLCSVAGRSGRLAKNIHYFGAGTRLSVL.

This clonotype was found a few times. The chain couples TRBV6-2 or TRBV6-3 to TRBJ2-5; unclear D gene. CDR3 size: 15 residues. The V end lost 2 bases, the J end lost 2 bases, and 12 bases lay between the germline ends. Germline CDR1 is MNHEY and CDR2 is SVGEGT. The CDR3 DNA sequence: TGTGCCAGCAGTTACAATATAGAGCAGCAAGAGACCCAGTACTTC. This codes for CASSYNIEQQETQYF.

In DNA, the CDR3 is TGTGCCAGCAGCTTCGCGGGAGCGGGCACCGGGGAGCTGTTTTTT. It specifies CASSFAGAGTGELFF. This chain connects TRBV11-2 to TRBJ2-2, with 7 positions matching TRBD2. With 3 bases clipped from V and 4 bases from J, the junction kept 5 bases outside the gene matches. CDR3 size: 15 residues. Germline V gene data show CDR1 as SGHAT and CDR2 as FQNNGV.